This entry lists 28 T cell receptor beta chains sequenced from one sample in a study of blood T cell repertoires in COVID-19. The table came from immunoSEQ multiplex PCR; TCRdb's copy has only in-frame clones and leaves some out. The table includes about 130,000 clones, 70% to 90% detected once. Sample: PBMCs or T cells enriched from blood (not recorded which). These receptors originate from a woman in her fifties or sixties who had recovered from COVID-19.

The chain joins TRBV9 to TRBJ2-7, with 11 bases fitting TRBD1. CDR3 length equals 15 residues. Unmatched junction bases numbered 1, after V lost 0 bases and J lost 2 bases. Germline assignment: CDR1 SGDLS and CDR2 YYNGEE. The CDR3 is CASSVGGQGAYEQYF. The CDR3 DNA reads TGTGCCAGCAGCGTAGGGGGACAGGGGGCCTACGAGCAGTACTTC. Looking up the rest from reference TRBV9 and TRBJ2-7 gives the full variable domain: DSGVTQTPKHLITATGQRVTLRCSPRSGDLSVYWYQQSLDQGLQFLIQYYNGEERAKGNILERFSAQQFPDLHSELNLSSLELGDSALYFCASSVGGQGAYEQYFGPGTRLTVT.

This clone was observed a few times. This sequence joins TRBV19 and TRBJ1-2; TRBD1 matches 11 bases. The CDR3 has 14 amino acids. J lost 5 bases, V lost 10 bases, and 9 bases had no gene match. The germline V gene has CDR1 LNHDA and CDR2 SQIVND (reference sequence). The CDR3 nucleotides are TGTGCCACCCATCGGGACAGGGGGGGATATGGCTACACCTTC. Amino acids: CATHRDRGGYGYTF.

The CDR3 DNA reads as TGTGCCAGCAGCTTTGAGTTCCCTGAAGCTTTCTTT. Its translation is CASSFEFPEAFF. The rearrangement joins TRBV11-2 to TRBJ1-1; D gene ambiguous. Germline lookup yields CDR1 SGHAT and CDR2 FQNNGV. V was trimmed by 3 bases and J by 6 bases, leaving 8 bases between them. The CDR3 runs to 12 residues.

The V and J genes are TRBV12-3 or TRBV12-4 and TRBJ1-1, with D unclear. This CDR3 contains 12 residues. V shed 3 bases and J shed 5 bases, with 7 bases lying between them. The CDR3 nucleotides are TGTGCCAGCAGTTTCCCGGGGACTGAAGCTTTCTTT. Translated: CASSFPGTEAFF.

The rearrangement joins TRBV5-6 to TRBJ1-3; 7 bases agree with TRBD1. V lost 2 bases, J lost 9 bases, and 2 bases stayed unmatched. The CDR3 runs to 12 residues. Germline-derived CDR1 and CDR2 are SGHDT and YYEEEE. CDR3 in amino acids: CASSFRQGTIYF. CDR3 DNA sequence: TGTGCCAGCAGCTTCAGACAGGGCACCATATATTTT. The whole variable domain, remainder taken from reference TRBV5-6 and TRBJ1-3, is DAGVTQSPTHLIKTRGQQVTLRCSPKSGHDTVSWYQQALGQGPQFIFQYYEEEERQRGNFPDRFSGHQFPNYSSELNVNALLLGDSALYLCASSFRQGTIYFGEGSWLTVV.

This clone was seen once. As DNA, the CDR3 is TGTGCCAGCAGCTTAACGACAGGGGCCCAGCATTTT. Encoded protein: CASSLTTGAQHF. The genes are TRBV7-8 and TRBJ1-5; 8 bases fit TRBD1. After removal of 2 bases from V and 11 bases from J, the junction contained 2 bases not matched to a gene. The CDR3 is 12 amino acids. Germline lookup yields CDR1 SGHVS and CDR2 FQNEAQ.

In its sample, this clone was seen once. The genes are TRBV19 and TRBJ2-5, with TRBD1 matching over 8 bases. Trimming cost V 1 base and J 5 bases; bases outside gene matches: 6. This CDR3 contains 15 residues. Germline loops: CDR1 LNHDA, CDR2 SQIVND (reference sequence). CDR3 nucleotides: TGTGCCAGTAGTATAGTAAGTCAGGGGGCTGAGACCCAGTACTTC. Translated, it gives CASSIVSQGAETQYF.

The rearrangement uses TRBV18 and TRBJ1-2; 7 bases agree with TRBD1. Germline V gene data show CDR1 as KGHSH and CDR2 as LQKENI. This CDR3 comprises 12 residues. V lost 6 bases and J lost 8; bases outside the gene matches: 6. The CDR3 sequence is CASSPTGEGYTF. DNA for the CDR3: TGTGCCAGCTCGCCTACAGGGGAAGGCTACACCTTC.

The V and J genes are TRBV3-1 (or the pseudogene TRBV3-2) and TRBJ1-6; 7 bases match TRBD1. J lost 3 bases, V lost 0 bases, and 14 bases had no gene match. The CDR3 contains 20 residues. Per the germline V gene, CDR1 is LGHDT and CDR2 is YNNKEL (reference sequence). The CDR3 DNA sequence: TGTGCCAGCAGCCAAGACTCAACAGCCCACCGACAGGGCTATAATTCACCCCTCCACTTT. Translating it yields CASSQDSTAHRQGYNSPLHF.

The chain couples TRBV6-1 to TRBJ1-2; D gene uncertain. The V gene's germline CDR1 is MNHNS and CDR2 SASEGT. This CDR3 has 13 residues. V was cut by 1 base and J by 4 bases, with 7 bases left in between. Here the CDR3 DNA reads TGTGCCAGCAGTGAAGTTATCGGCTATGGCTACACCTTC. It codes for CASSEVIGYGYTF.

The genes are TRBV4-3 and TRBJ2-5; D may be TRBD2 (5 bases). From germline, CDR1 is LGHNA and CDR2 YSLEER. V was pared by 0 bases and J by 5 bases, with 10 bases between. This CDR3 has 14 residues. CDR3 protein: CASSQDAPGETQYF. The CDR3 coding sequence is TGCGCCAGCAGCCAAGACGCTCCGGGGGAGACCCAGTACTTC.

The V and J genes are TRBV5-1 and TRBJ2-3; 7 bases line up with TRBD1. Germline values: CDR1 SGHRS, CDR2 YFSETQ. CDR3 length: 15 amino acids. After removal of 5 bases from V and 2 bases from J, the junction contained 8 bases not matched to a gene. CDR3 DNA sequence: TGCGCCAGCAGGTCTCCGGGACAGATCACAGATACGCAGTATTTT. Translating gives CASRSPGQITDTQYF. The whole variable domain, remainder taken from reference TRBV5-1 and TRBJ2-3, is KAGVTQTPRYLIKTRGQQVTLSCSPISGHRSVSWYQQTPGQGLQFLFEYFSETQRNKGNFPGRFSGRQFSNSRSEMNVSTLELGDSALYLCASRSPGQITDTQYFGPGTRLTVL.

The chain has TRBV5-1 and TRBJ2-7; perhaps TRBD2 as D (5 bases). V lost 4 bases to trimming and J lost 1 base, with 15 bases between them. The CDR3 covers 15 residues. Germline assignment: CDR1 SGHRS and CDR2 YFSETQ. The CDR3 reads CASSAGSGMSYEQYF. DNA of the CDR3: TGCGCCAGCAGCGCCGGTTCGGGAATGTCCTACGAGCAGTACTTC. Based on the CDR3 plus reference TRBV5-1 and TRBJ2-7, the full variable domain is KAGVTQTPRYLIKTRGQQVTLSCSPISGHRSVSWYQQTPGQGLQFLFEYFSETQRNKGNFPGRFSGRQFSNSRSEMNVSTLELGDSALYLCASSAGSGMSYEQYFGPGTRLTVT.

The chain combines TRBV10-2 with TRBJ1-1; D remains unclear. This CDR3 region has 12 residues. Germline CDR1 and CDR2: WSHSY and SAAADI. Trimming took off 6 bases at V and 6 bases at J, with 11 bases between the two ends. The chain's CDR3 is CASRGEASEAFF. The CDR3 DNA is TGCGCCAGCAGGGGAGAGGCGTCTGAAGCTTTCTTT.

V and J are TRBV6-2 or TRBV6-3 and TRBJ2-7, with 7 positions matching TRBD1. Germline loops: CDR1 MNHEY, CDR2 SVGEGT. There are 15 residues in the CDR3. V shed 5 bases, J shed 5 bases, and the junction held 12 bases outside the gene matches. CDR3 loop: CASSPEQGSKNEQYF. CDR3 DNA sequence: TGTGCCAGCAGTCCGGAACAGGGGTCAAAGAACGAGCAGTACTTC.

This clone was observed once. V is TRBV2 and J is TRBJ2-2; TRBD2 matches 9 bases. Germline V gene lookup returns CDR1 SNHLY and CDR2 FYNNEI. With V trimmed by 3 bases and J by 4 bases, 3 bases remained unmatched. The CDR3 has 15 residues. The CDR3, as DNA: TGTGCCAGCAGTGACGGCGGGGGGGTCACCGGGGAGCTGTTTTTT. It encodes CASSDGGGVTGELFF.

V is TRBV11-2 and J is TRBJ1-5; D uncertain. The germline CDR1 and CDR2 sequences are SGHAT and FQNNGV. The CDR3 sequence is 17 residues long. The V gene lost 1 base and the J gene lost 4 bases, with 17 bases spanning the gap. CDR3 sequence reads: CASSLVISGSGNQPQHF. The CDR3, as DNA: TGTGCCAGCAGCTTAGTTATTTCGGGGTCGGGGAATCAGCCCCAGCATTTT.

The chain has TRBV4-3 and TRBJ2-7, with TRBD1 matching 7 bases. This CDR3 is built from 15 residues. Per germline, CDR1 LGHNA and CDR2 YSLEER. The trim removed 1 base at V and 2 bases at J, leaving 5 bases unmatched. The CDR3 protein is CASSQGNTGAYEQYF. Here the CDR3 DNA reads TGCGCCAGCAGCCAAGGGAATACAGGGGCCTACGAGCAGTACTTC.

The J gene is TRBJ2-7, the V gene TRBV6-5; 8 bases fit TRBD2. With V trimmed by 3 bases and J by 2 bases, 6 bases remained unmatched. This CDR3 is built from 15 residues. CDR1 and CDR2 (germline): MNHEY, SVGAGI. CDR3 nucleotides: TGTGCCAGCAGTTATTCCAGCGGGGGACCCTACGAGCAGTACTTC. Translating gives CASSYSSGGPYEQYF.

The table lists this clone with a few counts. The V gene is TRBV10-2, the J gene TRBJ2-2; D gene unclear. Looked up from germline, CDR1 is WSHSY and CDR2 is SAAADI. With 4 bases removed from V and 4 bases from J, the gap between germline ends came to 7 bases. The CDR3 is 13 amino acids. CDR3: CASSAQVTGELFF. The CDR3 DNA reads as TGCGCCAGCAGTGCCCAGGTCACCGGGGAGCTGTTTTTT.

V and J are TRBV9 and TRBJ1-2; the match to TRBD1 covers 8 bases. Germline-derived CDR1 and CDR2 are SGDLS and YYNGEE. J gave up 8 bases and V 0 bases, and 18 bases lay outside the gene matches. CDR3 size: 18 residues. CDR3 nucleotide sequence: TGTGCCAGCAGCGTAGCTACTTCGGCGGCAGGGGGCGATTGGGGCTACACCTTC. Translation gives CASSVATSAAGGDWGYTF.

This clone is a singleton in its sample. Here the CDR3 DNA reads TGTGCCTGGAGCGGGACAGGAGTAATGAACACTGAAGCTTTCTTT. Amino acid sequence: CAWSGTGVMNTEAFF. The genes are TRBV30 and TRBJ1-1; 8 bases fit TRBD1. The ends lost 3 bases at V and 0 bases at J; junction bases unmatched: 6. The CDR3 is 15 residues long. Germline V gene sequence: CDR1 GTSNPN, CDR2 SVGIG (reference sequence).

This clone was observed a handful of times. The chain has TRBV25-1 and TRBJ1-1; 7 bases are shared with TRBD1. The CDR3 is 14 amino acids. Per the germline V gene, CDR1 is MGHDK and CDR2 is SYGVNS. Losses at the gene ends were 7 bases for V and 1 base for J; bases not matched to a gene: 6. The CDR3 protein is CASNAGGPNTEAFF. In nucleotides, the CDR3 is TGTGCCAGCAACGCAGGGGGACCGAACACTGAAGCTTTCTTT.

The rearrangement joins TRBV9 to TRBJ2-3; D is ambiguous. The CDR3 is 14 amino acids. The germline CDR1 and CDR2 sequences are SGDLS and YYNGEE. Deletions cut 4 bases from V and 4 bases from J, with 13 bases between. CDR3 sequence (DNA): TGTGCCAGCAGCCCGAGCACCGCGCCAGATACGCAGTATTTT. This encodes CASSPSTAPDTQYF.

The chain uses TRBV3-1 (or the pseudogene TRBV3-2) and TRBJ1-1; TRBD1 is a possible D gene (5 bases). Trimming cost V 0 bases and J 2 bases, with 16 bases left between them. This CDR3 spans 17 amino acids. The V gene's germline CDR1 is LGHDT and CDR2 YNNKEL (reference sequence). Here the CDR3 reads CASSQEYRGGINTEAFF. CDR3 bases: TGTGCCAGCAGCCAAGAATATAGGGGTGGGATAAACACTGAAGCTTTCTTT.

CDR3 sequence reads: CASSSSNVGGGQETQYF. In DNA, the CDR3 is TGTGCCAGCAGCTCTTCGAATGTGGGAGGGGGACAAGAGACCCAGTACTTC. The J gene is TRBJ2-5, the V gene TRBV9, with D possibly TRBD2 on 7 matching bases. The CDR3 has 17 residues. Trimming left V 4 bases short and J 2 bases short, with 21 bases between. Germline CDR1 reads SGDLS; CDR2 reads YYNGEE.

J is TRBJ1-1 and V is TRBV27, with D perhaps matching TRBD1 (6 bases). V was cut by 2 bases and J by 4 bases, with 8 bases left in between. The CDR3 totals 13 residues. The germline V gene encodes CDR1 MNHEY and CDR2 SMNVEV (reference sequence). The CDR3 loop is CASSLTGSTEAFF. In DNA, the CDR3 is TGTGCCAGCAGTTTAACAGGGTCCACTGAAGCTTTCTTT.

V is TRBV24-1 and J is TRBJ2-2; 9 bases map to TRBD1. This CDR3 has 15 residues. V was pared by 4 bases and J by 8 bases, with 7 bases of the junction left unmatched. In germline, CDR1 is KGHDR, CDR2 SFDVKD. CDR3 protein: CATSESGTGFGELFF. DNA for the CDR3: TGTGCCACCAGTGAGTCAGGGACAGGGTTTGGGGAGCTGTTTTTT.